Sequencing of this TCR beta chain was carried out in a study of T-cell memory formation after mild COVID-19. Study results and caveats: Day 37-peaking second-wave clones had unconfirmed SARS-CoV-2 specificity. Cross-reactive memory appears to have joined, as suggested by some responding clones showing up in pre-infection memory.

Constant-segment primers and 5'RACE yielded cDNA libraries for TCR alpha and TCR beta, each carrying sample barcodes and UMIs. Each CDR3 protein is one row after TCRdb ran MiXCR on the 5' RACE reads. The sample yields roughly 400,000 distinct CDR3 sequences, approximately 18% seen once. As regards this clonotype: Its specificity is not known.

Germline V lookup: CDR1 SGHTA, CDR2 FQGNSA. The CDR3 extends over 14 amino acids. V lost 3 bases and J 5 bases, leaving 13 bases between the germline ends. The sequenced sample consisted of PBMCs or a T cell subset sorted from them (not recorded which). The rearrangement uses TRBV7-2 and TRBJ1-1; possibly TRBD1 for D (6 bases). This sequence originates from a man between 18 and 35 years old who had mild COVID-19 (a few samples of this study predate the infection). Cell type and time point are not known. CDR3 loop: CASSFWGGMTEAFF. The DNA of the CDR3 is TGTGCCAGCAGCTTTTGGGGGGGCATGACTGAAGCTTTCTTT.